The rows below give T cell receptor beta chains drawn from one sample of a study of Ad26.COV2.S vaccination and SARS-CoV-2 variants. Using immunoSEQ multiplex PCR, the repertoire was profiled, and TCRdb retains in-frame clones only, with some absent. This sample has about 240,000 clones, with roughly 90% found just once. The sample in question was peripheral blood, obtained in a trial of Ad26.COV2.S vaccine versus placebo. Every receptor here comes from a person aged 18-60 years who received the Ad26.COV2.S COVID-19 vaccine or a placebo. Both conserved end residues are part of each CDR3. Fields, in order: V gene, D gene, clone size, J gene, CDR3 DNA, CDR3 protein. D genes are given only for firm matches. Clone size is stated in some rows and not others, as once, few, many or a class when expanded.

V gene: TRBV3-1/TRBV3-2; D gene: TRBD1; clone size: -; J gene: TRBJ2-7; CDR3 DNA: TGTGCCAGCAGGGGACAGGGCCGCTACGAGCAGTACTTC; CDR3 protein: CASRGQGRYEQYF
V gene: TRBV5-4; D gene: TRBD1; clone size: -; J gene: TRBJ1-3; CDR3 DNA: TGTGCCAGCAGCTTGGTGGGGACAGCCTCTGGAAACACCATATATTTT; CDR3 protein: CASSLVGTASGNTIYF
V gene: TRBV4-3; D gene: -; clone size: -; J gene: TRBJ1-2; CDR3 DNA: TGCGCCAGCAGCCAAGATCGGGGTATAGGCTATGGCTACACCTTC; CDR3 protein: CASSQDRGIGYGYTF
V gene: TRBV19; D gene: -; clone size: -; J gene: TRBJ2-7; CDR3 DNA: TGTGCCAGTAGTTTAATGGGAGAGCAGTACTTC; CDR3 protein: CASSLMGEQYF
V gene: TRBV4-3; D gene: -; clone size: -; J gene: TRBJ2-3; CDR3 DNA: TGCGCCAGCAGCCAAGATCCAGGGCCCACAGATACGCAGTATTTT; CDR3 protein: CASSQDPGPTDTQYF
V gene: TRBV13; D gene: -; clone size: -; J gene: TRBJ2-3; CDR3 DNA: TGTGCCAGCAGCCCGCCTCGGGGTTCTAGTCGGACGCAGTATTTT; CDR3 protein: CASSPPRGSSRTQYF
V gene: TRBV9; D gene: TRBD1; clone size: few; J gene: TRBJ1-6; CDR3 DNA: TGTGCCAGCAGCACCCTCTCGACAGGGGGGAATTCACCCCTCCACTTT; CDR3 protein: CASSTLSTGGNSPLHF
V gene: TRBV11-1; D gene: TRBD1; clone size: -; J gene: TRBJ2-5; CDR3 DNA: TGTGCCAGCAGGGAAGACAGGGGAAGTAGAGAGACCCAGTACTTC; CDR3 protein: CASREDRGSRETQYF
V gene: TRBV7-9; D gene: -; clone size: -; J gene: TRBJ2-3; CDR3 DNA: TGTGCCAGCAGCCCTGAGGGACTGAGCACAGATACGCAGTATTTT; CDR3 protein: CASSPEGLSTDTQYF
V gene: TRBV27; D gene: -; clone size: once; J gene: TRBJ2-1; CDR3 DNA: TGTGCCAGCAGTTTCGGGGCATGGAGCTCCTACAATGAGCAGTTCTTC; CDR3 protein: CASSFGAWSSYNEQFF
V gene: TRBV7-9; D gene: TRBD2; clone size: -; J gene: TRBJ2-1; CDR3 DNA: TGTGCCAGCAGCTTACCATATAGGCTAGCGGGGGGTGACAATGAGCAGTTCTTC; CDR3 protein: CASSLPYRLAGGDNEQFF
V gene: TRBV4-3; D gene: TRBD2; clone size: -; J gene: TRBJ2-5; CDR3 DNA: TGCGCCAGCAGCCAAGATTGGTCTAGCGGGGGGGCAGAGGAGACCCAGTACTTC; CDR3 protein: CASSQDWSSGGAEETQYF
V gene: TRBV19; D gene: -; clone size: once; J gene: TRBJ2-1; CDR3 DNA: TGTGCCAGTAGTCCCCAACTATGGAGTGAGCAGTTCTTC; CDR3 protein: CASSPQLWSEQFF
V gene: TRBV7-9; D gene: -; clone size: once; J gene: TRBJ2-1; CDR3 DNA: TGTGCCAGCAGCTTAATCGGCCTAGCAGATGAGCAGTTCTTC; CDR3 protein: CASSLIGLADEQFF
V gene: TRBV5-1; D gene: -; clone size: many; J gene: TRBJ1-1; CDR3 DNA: TGCGCCAGCAGCGGGAGCCCGGCCTCCACTGAAGCTTTCTTT; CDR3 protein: CASSGSPASTEAFF
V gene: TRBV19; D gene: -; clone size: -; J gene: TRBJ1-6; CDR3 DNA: TGTGCCACCCAACCCGGGAATTCTGAAAATTCACCCCTCCACTTT; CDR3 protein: CATQPGNSENSPLHF
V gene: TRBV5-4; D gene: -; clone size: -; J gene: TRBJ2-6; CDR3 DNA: TGTGCCAGCAGCTTGGGGGCAGTTACCTCTGGGGCCAACGTCCTGACTTTC; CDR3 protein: CASSLGAVTSGANVLTF
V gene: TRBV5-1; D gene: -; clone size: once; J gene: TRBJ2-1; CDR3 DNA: TGCGCCAGCAGCTTGGGACTGGGCGGGGCCAACCACAATGAGCAGTTCTTC; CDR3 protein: CASSLGLGGANHNEQFF
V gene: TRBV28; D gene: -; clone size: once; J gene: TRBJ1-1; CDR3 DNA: TGTGCCAGCAGTTTAGGTGGTGAAGCTTTCTTT; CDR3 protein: CASSLGGEAFF
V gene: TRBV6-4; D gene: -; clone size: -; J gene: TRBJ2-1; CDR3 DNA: TGTGCCAGCAGTGACTCGTATGCGGACCTACAGTTCTTC; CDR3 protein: CASSDSYADLQFF
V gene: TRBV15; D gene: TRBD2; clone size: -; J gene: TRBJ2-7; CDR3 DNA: TGTGCCACCAGGTCACTAGCGGGGGGGCCATACGAGCAGTACTTC; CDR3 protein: CATRSLAGGPYEQYF
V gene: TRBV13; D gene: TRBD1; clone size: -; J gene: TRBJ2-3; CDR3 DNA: TGTGCCAGCAGCTCCTTACCGGGACAGGGGGGTACAGATACGCAGTATTTT; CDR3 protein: CASSSLPGQGGTDTQYF
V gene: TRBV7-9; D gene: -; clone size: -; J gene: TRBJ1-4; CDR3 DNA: TGTGCCAGCAGCTCGAGAGGGCGGGAGGATGAAAAACTGTTTTTT; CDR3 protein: CASSSRGREDEKLFF
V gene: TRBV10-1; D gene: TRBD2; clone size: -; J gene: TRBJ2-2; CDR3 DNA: TGCGCCAGCAAGCCTAGCGGGGCCACCGGGGAGCTGTTTTTT; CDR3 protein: CASKPSGATGELFF
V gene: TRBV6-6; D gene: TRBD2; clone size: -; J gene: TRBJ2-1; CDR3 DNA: TGTGCCAGTCCCCCCACGGGAGCGGGGGGTTACAATGAGCAGTTCTTC; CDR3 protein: CASPPTGAGGYNEQFF
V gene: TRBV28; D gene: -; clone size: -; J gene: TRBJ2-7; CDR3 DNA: TGTGCCAGCAGTTCCCTATCCTATGATCGGGTGACCTCCTACGAGCAGTACTTC; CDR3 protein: CASSSLSYDRVTSYEQYF
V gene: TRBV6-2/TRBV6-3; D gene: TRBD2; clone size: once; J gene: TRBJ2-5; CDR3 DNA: TGTGCCAGCAGTCAGAGGGCTAGCGGGGGGTATTTGCAGACCCAGTACTTC; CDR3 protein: CASSQRASGGYLQTQYF
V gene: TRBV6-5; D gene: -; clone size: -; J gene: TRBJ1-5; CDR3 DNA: TGTGCCATCGGCCGGGGGGGCAGTCAGCCCCAGCATTTT; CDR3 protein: CAIGRGGSQPQHF
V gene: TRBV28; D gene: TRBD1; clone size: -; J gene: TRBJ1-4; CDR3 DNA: TGTGCCAGCAGCGGACAGGGAGCAGAAAAACTGTTTTTT; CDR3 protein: CASSGQGAEKLFF
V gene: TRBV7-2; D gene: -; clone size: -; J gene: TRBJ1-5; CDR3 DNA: TGTGCCAGCAGTCTAGGGCCGGGGGCGGATCAGCCCCAGCATTTT; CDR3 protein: CASSLGPGADQPQHF
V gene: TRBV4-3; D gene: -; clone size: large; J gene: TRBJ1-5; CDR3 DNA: TGCGCCAGCAGCCAAGATCGGGAAAGCAATCAGCCCCAGCATTTT; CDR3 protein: CASSQDRESNQPQHF
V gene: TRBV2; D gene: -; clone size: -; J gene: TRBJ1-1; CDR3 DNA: TGTGCCAGCAGGGGTGATCCCGGGGCTTTCTTT; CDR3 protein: CASRGDPGAFF